The 3 T cell receptor beta chains given below trace back to one sample, sequenced in a study of regulatory T cells in long-lasting Graves disease. Stated time point: persistent/refractory GD, antithyroid drugs over 5 years with positive TRAb. The TCR library was made from RNA extracted from PBMCs. Construction of the TCR beta libraries employed iRepertoire HTBI primers in conjunction with Arm-PCR of CDR3 regions. TCRdb passed the multiplex PCR reads through MiXCR, listing each CDR3 protein once. The sample shows some 470,000 distinct CDR3 sequences, around a fifth of them seen only once. Sequenced here: peripheral blood mononuclear cells (PBMCs), sampled when the disease was refractory, from a patient treated with antithyroid drugs. The source of these receptors is a female donor with Graves disease.

This clonotype was seen repeatedly, ten times or more. The V and J genes are TRBV28 and TRBJ1-5, with TRBD1 as a possible D gene (6 bases). The germline V gene encodes CDR1 MDHEN and CDR2 SYDVKM. Trimming pared 6 bases from V and 4 bases from J, leaving 16 bases between. This CDR3 has 15 residues. DNA for the CDR3: TGTGCCAGCAGCCCTACAGGGAGCGGGAATCAGCCCCAGCATTTT. It codes for CASSPTGSGNQPQHF.

This clonotype turned up a few times. The chain combines TRBV28 with TRBJ2-2; D remains ambiguous. Germline-derived CDR1 and CDR2 are MDHEN and SYDVKM. The germline V and J ends were trimmed by 5 bases and 4 bases, with 14 bases remaining between them. The CDR3 has 15 amino acids. The CDR3, as DNA: TGTGCCAGCAGTAATCCGGGCCCTCGCACCGGGGAGCTGTTTTTT. Its protein is CASSNPGPRTGELFF.

Many counts were recorded for this clonotype. The V gene is TRBV7-2, the J gene TRBJ2-5; D not resolved. Looked up from germline, CDR1 is SGHTA and CDR2 is FQGNSA. Trimming stripped 5 bases from V and 9 bases from J, with 22 bases between. This CDR3 spans 15 amino acids. Here the CDR3 DNA reads TGTGCCAGCAGCCCCCAGATAAGTGAAGAGACGGCCCAGTACTTC. Translated: CASSPQISEETAQYF.